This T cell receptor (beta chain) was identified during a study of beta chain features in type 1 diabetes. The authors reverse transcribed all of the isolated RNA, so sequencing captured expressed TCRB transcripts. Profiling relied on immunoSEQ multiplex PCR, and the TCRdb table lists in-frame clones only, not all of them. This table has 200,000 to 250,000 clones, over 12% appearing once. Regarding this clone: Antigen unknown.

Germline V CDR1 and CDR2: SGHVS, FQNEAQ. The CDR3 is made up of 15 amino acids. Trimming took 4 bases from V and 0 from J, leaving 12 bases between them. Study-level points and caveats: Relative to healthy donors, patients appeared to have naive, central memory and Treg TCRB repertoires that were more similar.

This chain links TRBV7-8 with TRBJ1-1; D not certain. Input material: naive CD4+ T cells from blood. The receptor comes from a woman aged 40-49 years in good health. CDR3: CASSSHGVVNTEAFF. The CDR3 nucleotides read TGTGCCAGCAGCTCCCACGGGGTGGTGAACACTGAAGCTTTCTTT.